This TCR beta chain was found in a study of blood T cell repertoires in COVID-19 (dated by TCRdb to the early 2020s). As for the study more broadly: Samples covering the acute and convalescent phases of COVID-19 were provided by collaborators in the United States, Italy and Spain. The dataset comprised deeply sampled blood TCRbeta repertoires from subjects exposed to, actively infected with, or recovered from COVID-19. The material from the prospective study consisted of cDNA or gDNA derived from T cells, B-cell-depleted T cells, or PBMCs. Where available, HLA class I and class II types were obtained from metadata supplied by the sample provider rather than from assay-based typing. The sample metadata nearly always contained a de-identified subject ID, COVID-19 status, age in years and sex. The samples were drawn from the first 160 participants of the ongoing ImmuneRACE study and from 1,254 subjects provided by 6 global collaborators. The repertoires were released in a freely available public database meant as a resource for research on the immune response to SARS-CoV-2. The research as a whole found: How much clinical and demographic metadata was included differed by source and by participant, and the metadata was provided uncurated.

Whole blood was collected in K2EDTA tubes by collaborating institutions according to the institutions' own protocols. For TCRbeta analysis, collaborators shipped samples as frozen whole blood, isolated PBMCs, or DNA extracted from either of those sample types. CDR1 SEHNR and CDR2 FQNEAQ were looked up in the germline V gene (reference sequence). The CDR3 runs 11 amino acids, cysteine and phenylalanine included. Solely the CDR3 DNA is kept, with 33 bases framed from the first base. V loses 3 bases of germline sequence and J loses 5 bases, and the interval between the two ends is 4 bases. Points on this clone: The target of this receptor is not known. Per-nucleotide qualities are absent, and no much larger clonotype sits a single base away.

TCRbeta CDR3 regions were amplified from genomic DNA by means of the immunoSEQ Assay, a bias-controlled multiplex PCR. As for the original processing: Nucleated cell counts per sample were estimated from amplification of reference gene primers within the assay. To quantify the absolute abundance of each unique TCRbeta CDR3 rearrangement, sequence reads were collapsed and filtered. For each sample, productive Simpson clonality was calculated by taking the square root of Simpson's diversity index across productive rearrangements. Entries here come from immuneACCESS through TCRdb and include only in-frame sequences with V and J called. Some clones fail to appear in such tables; in the studies checked, an unresolved V gene covers under half of the shortfall, and the cause of the remainder is unknown. V and J calls and clone size are those listed in that table; D and trimming were worked out from the DNA. In this sample the table shows about 120,000 clones, roughly 85% of which occur a single time. Of the sample, around 5.1% falls within the top ten clones.

The origin of this receptor is a human donor in a cohort sampled during active COVID-19. The sequenced material came from peripheral blood. The chain couples TRBV7-9 to TRBJ2-5, with the identity of the D gene unclear. The CDR3 protein is CASSFGETQYF. The sequence in DNA is TGTGCCAGCAGCTTCGGGGAGACCCAGTACTTC.